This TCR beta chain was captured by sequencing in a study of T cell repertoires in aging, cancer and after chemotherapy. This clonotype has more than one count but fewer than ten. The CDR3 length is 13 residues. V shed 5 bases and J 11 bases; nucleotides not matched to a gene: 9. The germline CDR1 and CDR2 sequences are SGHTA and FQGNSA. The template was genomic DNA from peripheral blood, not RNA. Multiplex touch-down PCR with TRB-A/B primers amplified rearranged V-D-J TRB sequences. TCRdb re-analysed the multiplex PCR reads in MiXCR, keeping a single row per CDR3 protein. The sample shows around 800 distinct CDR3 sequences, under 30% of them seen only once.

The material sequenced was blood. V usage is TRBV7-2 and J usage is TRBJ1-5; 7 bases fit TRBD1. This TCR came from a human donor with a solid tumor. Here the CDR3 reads CASSPLTGTTQHF. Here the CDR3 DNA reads TGTGCCAGCAGCCCTTTGACAGGGACCACCCAGCATTTT.